These 17 T cell receptor beta chains share one sample of origin, sequenced in a study of blood T cell repertoires in COVID-19. Assay: immunoSEQ multiplex PCR; the TCRdb copy retains only in-frame clones and omits some. The sample has roughly 200,000 clones; under 90% are singletons. The sequenced sample was peripheral blood. These receptors were collected from a man in his 60s with acute or convalescent COVID-19.

This clone was detected only a few times. This chain uses TRBV5-6 with TRBJ1-2; 12 nucleotides align to TRBD1. Germline V CDR1 and CDR2: SGHDT, YYEEEE. This CDR3 is 14 amino acids long. V dropped 7 bases and J dropped 7; count of bases not matched to a gene: 8. CDR3 protein: CASEEPGQGAGYTF. As DNA, the CDR3 is TGTGCCAGCGAAGAACCGGGACAGGGGGCTGGCTACACCTTC.

This sequence joins TRBV9 and TRBJ2-1, with TRBD2 matching 7 bases. The germline gives CDR1 SGDLS, CDR2 YYNGEE. J gave up 5 bases and V 1 base, and 6 bases lay outside the gene matches. The CDR3 consists of 15 residues. The CDR3 protein is CASSVPGTTDNEQFF. The CDR3 nucleotides are TGTGCCAGCAGCGTACCCGGGACTACCGACAATGAGCAGTTCTTC.

The chain recombines TRBV5-4 with TRBJ2-7, with a tentative D call TRBD2 (6 bases). The CDR3 consists of 14 residues. Germline CDR1 reads SGHNT; CDR2 reads YYREEE (reference sequence). The germline V and J ends were trimmed by 3 bases and 6 bases, with 16 bases remaining between them. The CDR3 sequence: CASSYERGELEQYF. DNA of the CDR3: TGTGCCAGCAGCTACGAGCGCGGGGAGCTCGAGCAGTACTTC. Full variable domain (outside the CDR3, taken from reference TRBV5-4 and TRBJ2-7): ETGVTQSPTHLIKTRGQQVTLRCSSQSGHNTVSWYQQALGQGPQFIFQYYREEENGRGNFPPRFSGLQFPNYSSELNVNALELDDSALYLCASSYERGELEQYFGPGTRLTVT.

As concerns this clone: Other DNA sequences within the sample encode an identical CDR3. The chain carries TRBV9 and TRBJ2-2, with 10 positions matching TRBD1. CDR1 is SGDLS, CDR2 YYNGEE, per germline. The V segment lost 0 bases and the J segment 8 bases; nucleotides outside the gene matches: 7. The CDR3 covers 16 residues. The CDR3 loop is CASSVATGGFNGELFF. The CDR3 DNA sequence: TGTGCCAGCAGCGTAGCGACAGGGGGCTTTAATGGGGAGCTGTTTTTT.

The chain employs TRBV28 and TRBJ1-6, with D tentatively TRBD1 (6 bases). V was clipped by 8 bases and J by 9 bases, with 14 bases between them. The CDR3 length is 13 residues. Germline V gene sequence: CDR1 MDHEN, CDR2 SYDVKM. The CDR3 loop reads CASRRGGGSPLHF. The CDR3 nucleotides read TGTGCCAGCCGACGGGGGGGCGGTTCACCCCTCCACTTT.

The V call is TRBV7-6, the J call TRBJ1-1; D is uncertain. V lost 4 bases and J lost 1, with 10 bases in between. Germline CDR1 and CDR2: SGHVS and FNYEAQ. The CDR3 consists of 14 residues. Here the CDR3 DNA reads TGTGCCAGCAGCTCCAGGAGGACGAACACTGAAGCTTTCTTT. It yields the protein CASSSRRTNTEAFF.

V is TRBV28 and J is TRBJ1-4, with a possible D match to TRBD1 (5 bases). V was pared by 6 bases and J by 0 bases, with 14 bases between. This CDR3 has 16 amino acids. Germline-derived CDR1 and CDR2 are MDHEN and SYDVKM. The CDR3 region has the DNA TGTGCCAGCAGCTACACGCAGGGTACAACTAATGAAAAACTGTTTTTT. Amino acids: CASSYTQGTTNEKLFF.

This clone was counted only a few times. V usage is TRBV27 and J usage is TRBJ1-2; 7 bases agree with TRBD1. CDR3 length: 15 amino acids. Germline CDR1 reads MNHEY; CDR2 reads SMNVEV (reference sequence). After removal of 6 bases from V and 5 bases from J, the junction contained 12 bases not matched to a gene. CDR3 DNA sequence: TGTGCCAGCAGGCCCCAGAACCGGGACAGATATGGCTACACCTTC. Translation: CASRPQNRDRYGYTF.

Of note for this clone: This clone may be a read error of a much larger clone one base away. The genes are TRBV6-5 and TRBJ2-1; the D gene is possibly TRBD2 (5 bases). CDR3 length equals 14 residues. Germline V CDR1 and CDR2: MNHEY, SVGAGI. Trimming left V 2 bases short and J 0 bases short, with 5 bases between. In DNA, the CDR3 is TGTGCCAGCAGTTACGGGAGCTCCTACAATGAGCAGTTCTTC. Translated: CASSYGSSYNEQFF.

This chain joins TRBV5-1 and TRBJ2-2; a weak D match, TRBD1 (6 bases). The CDR3 totals 16 residues. Germline V gene lookup returns CDR1 SGHRS and CDR2 YFSETQ. The V end was cut by 4 bases, the J end by 0 bases, with 13 bases between. The CDR3 DNA reads TGCGCCAGCAGCCCCTCCGGGACACCGAACACCGGGGAGCTGTTTTTT. The encoded protein is CASSPSGTPNTGELFF.

This clone was counted many times. The chain employs TRBV3-1 (or the pseudogene TRBV3-2) and TRBJ1-5; possible D gene TRBD1, 6 bases. V was trimmed by 1 base and J by 1 base, leaving 8 bases between them. Germline assignment: CDR1 LGHDT and CDR2 YNNKEL (reference sequence). CDR3 length: 15 amino acids. This chain's CDR3 is CASSQVRGSNQPQHF. In DNA, the CDR3 is TGTGCCAGCAGCCAAGTTAGGGGGAGCAATCAGCCCCAGCATTTT.

The chain recombines TRBV11-1 with TRBJ1-1, with 9 bases matching TRBD1. Trimming cost V 6 bases and J 3 bases; bases outside gene matches: 8. This CDR3 is built from 15 residues. In germline, CDR1 is SGHAT, CDR2 FQDESV (reference sequence). The CDR3 bases are TGTGCCAGCAGTCTAACCGGGACAGGGTACACTGAAGCTTTCTTT. Amino acid sequence: CASSLTGTGYTEAFF.

The chain employs TRBV9 and TRBJ1-4; 7 bases align to TRBD1. V gave up 2 bases and J gave up 3 bases; unmatched junction bases: 7. The CDR3 consists of 16 residues. Germline values: CDR1 SGDLS, CDR2 YYNGEE. In nucleotides, the CDR3 is TGTGCCAGCAGCGTGTCCCCGGGACAGTCTAATGAAAAACTGTTTTTT. The encoded protein is CASSVSPGQSNEKLFF.

The V call is TRBV6-5, the J call TRBJ1-5, with TRBD1 matching 9 bases. Germline values: CDR1 MNHEY, CDR2 SVGAGI. J gave up 6 bases and V 8 bases, and 5 bases lay outside the gene matches. The CDR3 consists of 13 residues. The chain's CDR3 is CASYRGLGQPQHF. For the CDR3, the DNA is TGTGCCAGCTACAGGGGGCTGGGTCAGCCCCAGCATTTT.

The chain links TRBV2 to TRBJ1-1, with a weak D call TRBD1 (6 bases). The CDR3 loop spans 16 amino acids. The germline V gene encodes CDR1 SNHLY and CDR2 FYNNEI. The V end was cut by 2 bases, the J end by 4 bases, with 17 bases between. This chain's CDR3 is CASSEFRTGLGTEAFF. The CDR3 DNA reads TGTGCCAGCAGTGAATTTCGTACAGGGCTCGGCACTGAAGCTTTCTTT.

In its sample, this clone was seen a few times. V gene TRBV2 combines with J gene TRBJ2-3; TRBD2 aligns across 9 bases. Trimming at V came to 0 bases and at J to 1 base, leaving 8 bases not matched to a gene. The germline V gene encodes CDR1 SNHLY and CDR2 FYNNEI. The CDR3 is made up of 18 amino acids. The chain's CDR3 is CASSEALTGLAGTDTQYF. CDR3 in DNA: TGTGCCAGCAGTGAAGCCCTGACGGGACTAGCAGGCACAGATACGCAGTATTTT.

The genes are TRBV6-6 and TRBJ1-2; 7 bases map to TRBD1. From germline, CDR1 is MNHNY and CDR2 SVGAGI (reference sequence). The CDR3 has 14 residues. The trim removed 2 bases at V and 6 bases at J, leaving 6 bases unmatched. The CDR3 spells CASSYPTGTDGYTF. The CDR3 DNA reads as TGTGCCAGCAGTTACCCGACCGGGACAGATGGCTACACCTTC.